This T cell receptor beta chain was observed in a study of beta chain features in type 1 diabetes (dated by TCRdb to the late 2010s). With regard to the full study: Mean age, gender distribution, total cell number and subset yield were not different between patients and healthy donors. A total of 90 million to 120 million sorted cells were examined across all samples, and a strong correlation was observed between cell number per subset and RNA yield. The study compared TCRB repertoires of sorted circulating CD4+ T cell subsets between recently diagnosed type 1 diabetes patients and matched healthy donors. Naive and central memory subsets were obtained from all 28 donors, but regulatory and stem cell-like memory subsets were isolated from only 8 patients and roughly 8 healthy donors. On the study overall, not on this receptor specifically: PCR might favor shorter templates, but patient and control samples were amplified and corrected together, so any skew would affect both groups equally. Because cDNA rather than genomic DNA was sequenced, highly expressing activated cells could have been over-represented, although no difference in activation and CD3 levels was found between groups. The naive, central memory and regulatory TCRB repertoires appeared to resemble one another more closely among patients than among healthy donors. In all four CD4+ subsets, TCRB CDR3 length was moderately but significantly shorter in type 1 diabetes patients. Patients with type 1 diabetes made fewer insertions and deleted more nucleotides at VDJ recombination sites, implying thymic rearrangement abnormalities. Only small numbers of individuals were included in the HLA sub-analyses, which left unresolved whether HLA type had any influence on TCRB rearrangement.

The CDR3 numbers 16 residues from cysteine through phenylalanine. Kept here is only the CDR3 DNA, which spans 48 bases and is read in frame from base 1. CDR1 and CDR2 were assigned from the germline V gene (reference sequence) as MNHNY and SVGAGI. Unmatched junction bases come to 7, with V trimmed by 6 bases and J by 3 bases. Each donor gave one peripheral blood draw, averaging roughly 100 mL, which was collected into heparinised tubes. Naive, central memory, regulatory and stem cell-like memory CD4+ T cells were sorted on a BD FACSAria II using a panel including CD45RO, CCR7, CD25, CD127, CD95 and CD27. Every sorted population had a purity above 98%. PBMCs were isolated right away by Lymphoprep density gradient centrifugation and were stained directly, without culture. So that batch effects would be minimized, each experiment stained and sorted samples in pairs, pairing one healthy donor with one patient.

This clone showed up just a few times. Its antigen is still unknown. No quality values exist for individual bases; no much larger clone is one base distant. The High Capacity cDNA Reverse Transcription Kit was used to reverse transcribe all of the isolated RNA, meaning that expressed TCRB transcripts were what got sequenced. Naive, central memory and regulatory T cell samples underwent deep immunoSEQ sequencing, averaging about 3.57 million total reads per sample. After sorted cells were lysed in RLT buffer, RNA was extracted with DNase-treated RNeasy Micro or Mini kits, with the choice depending on cell number. Each cell subset was processed separately to prevent cross-contamination, with patient and healthy donor samples processed together. The immunoSEQ multiplex PCR was used to amplify TCRB sequences from cDNA, yielding 87-bp fragments that span the CDR3 region. Sequencing of the amplicons was performed on the Illumina HiSeq platform. As for the authors' bioinformatics: Synthetic template baselines were used to correct PCR bias computationally, reads within Hamming distance 2 were collapsed, and singletons that could not be merged were discarded. By aligning reads against IMGT, V, D and J genes, CDR3 length, and insertions or deletions at six rearrangement sites were assigned. Within each subset, clonotype counts were normalized to sorted cell number, and only after that were true diversity and Gini coefficients computed with the tcR R package. Repertoire sharing was quantified using the overlap coefficient calculated on TCRB nucleotide sequences. Out-of-frame TCRB sequences from naive cells were analyzed as a proxy for the pre-selection repertoire. The clones in this table, taken by TCRdb from immuneACCESS, are in-frame only. Not every clone is retained; where verified, under half of the shortfall comes from an unresolved V gene, and the cause of the rest is unknown. V and J calls and clone size are copied from that table; D and trimming were computed from the DNA. This sample has a few hundred thousand clones in its table, and approximately 14% of those were observed once. The ten largest make up roughly 0.019% of the sample.

This chain is built from TRBV6-6 and TRBJ2-7, with 14 bases aligning to TRBD2. The specimen was naive CD4+ T cells from blood. Reading the label with the study, this specimen's cell subset or site is: true naive CD4+ T cells. This sequence was found in a man younger than 40 with type 1 diabetes. Here the CDR3 is given as CASSRTGTSGGYEQYF. The DNA is TGTGCCAGCAGCCGAACGGGGACTAGCGGGGGCTACGAGCAGTACTTC.